This entry is about one T cell receptor beta chain. This specimen belongs to a study of early T cells in non-severe SARS-CoV-2 infection. Looking at the study overall: Unpaired chains resulted from sequencing bulk RNA of unsorted whole blood.

Unique molecular identifiers were attached to individual cDNA molecules. MiXCR, run by TCRdb on the 5' RACE reads, gives a single entry per CDR3 protein. The repertoire consists of over 45,000 distinct CDR3 sequences, with about 16% occurring once and the leading ten covering 4.1%. Trimming at V came to 6 bases and at J to 2 bases, leaving 3 bases not matched to a gene. Germline CDR1 WNHNN, CDR2 SYGVQD (reference sequence). The CDR3 contains 14 residues. The sequencing used whole blood, collected at baseline. V gene TRBV10-1 combines with J gene TRBJ2-3, with 9 bases matching TRBD1. The source of this sequence is an adult who was a healthcare worker with PCR-confirmed SARS-CoV-2 infection or an uninfected control (not recorded which). For the CDR3, the DNA is TGCGCCAGCAGGGGGGACAGGGTCACAGATACGCAGTATTTT. It is translated as CASRGDRVTDTQYF.